This is a list of T cell receptor beta chains from one sample in a study of PD-1 blockade in classical Hodgkin lymphoma. Data came from immunoSEQ multiplex PCR; TCRdb stores just in-frame clones and leaves some out. The table shows 80,000 to 100,000 clones, with 92% occurring only once. Material: peripheral blood mononuclear cells (PBMCs), obtained at baseline. The receptors here all came from a human donor with classical Hodgkin lymphoma. The CDR3 runs from the conserved cysteine through the conserved F or W. D genes are given only for firm matches. Size values are once, few and many counts, or a class for expanded clones, and some rows have none.

>.|TRBD2|TRBJ2-7|TRBV6-6
TGTGCCAGCAGTTACCATAGCGGGATGGGGTACGAGCAGTACTTC
CASSYHSGMGYEQYF
>.|TRBD2|TRBJ2-5|TRBV27
TGTGCCAGCAGACGGACTAGCGGGAGTGAGACCCAGTACTTC
CASRRTSGSETQYF
>.|TRBD2|TRBJ2-7|TRBV18
TGTGCCAGCTCACCAACTAGCGGGAGGGCCTCCGAGCAGTACTTC
CASSPTSGRASEQYF
>.|.|TRBJ2-2|TRBV7-3
TGTGCCAGCAGCTTGTGGTCGGGACAGAACACCGGGGAGCTGTTTTTT
CASSLWSGQNTGELFF
>.|TRBD1|TRBJ1-1|TRBV27
TGTGCCAGCAGTCGCGGACAGGTAGGATGGGCTTTCTTT
CASSRGQVGWAFF
>few|TRBD1|TRBJ1-2|TRBV29-1
TGCAGCGTTGAGGACAGGGGGCAAGCTAACTATGGCTACACCTTC
CSVEDRGQANYGYTF
>.|.|TRBJ1-4|TRBV7-9
TGTGCCAGCAGGGGGCCATCTAATGAAAAACTGTTTTTT
CASRGPSNEKLFF
>.|.|TRBJ1-3|TRBV6-5
TGTGCCAGCAGAACGGACACCCTCTCTGGAAACACCATATATTTT
CASRTDTLSGNTIYF
>few|TRBD1|TRBJ2-7|TRBV2
TGTGCCAGCAGTGGAGACAGGGCGAACTCATACGAGCAGTACTTC
CASSGDRANSYEQYF
>.|.|TRBJ2-7|TRBV4-1
TGCGCCAGCAGCCAACTCCCCCCCTCCTACGAGCAGTACTTC
CASSQLPPSYEQYF
>.|.|TRBJ2-7|TRBV2
TGTGCCAGCAGCAGGGCTTCAGGGCAGTACTTC
CASSRASGQYF
>.|TRBD1|TRBJ1-2|TRBV6-1
TGTGCCAGCACTTCACACCTCGGACAGGAGGGCGGCTACACCTTC
CASTSHLGQEGGYTF
>.|.|TRBJ2-5|TRBV6-6
TGTGCCAGCAGTTACCAGACCTTTAGCGGCCAAGAGACCCAGTACTTC
CASSYQTFSGQETQYF
>.|TRBD1|TRBJ2-7|TRBV28
TGTGCCAGCAGTCATAGACAGGGGGGCTACGAGCAGTACTTC
CASSHRQGGYEQYF
>.|.|TRBJ1-2|TRBV15
TGTGCCACCAGCAGGGATAGCCTCTATGGCTACACCTTC
CATSRDSLYGYTF
>.|TRBD2|TRBJ2-3|TRBV7-9
TGTGCCAGCAGCTTGGGGGGACTAGCGGGAGCCCCCCGGACGCAGTATTTT
CASSLGGLAGAPRTQYF
>.|.|TRBJ1-5|TRBV18
TGTGCCAGCTCTCAGAAGACAGATAGCAATCAGCCCCAGCATTTT
CASSQKTDSNQPQHF
>.|.|TRBJ2-5|TRBV5-6
TGTGCCAGCAGCTTTTCAGGGTCCCAAGAGACCCAGTACTTC
CASSFSGSQETQYF
>.|.|TRBJ2-7|TRBV18
TGTGCCAGCTCACCGGGAAGGGGCGGGTACTTC
CASSPGRGGYF
>.|.|TRBJ2-1|TRBV28
TGTGCCAGCAGTACGGGACTCCTCAATGAGCAGTTCTTC
CASSTGLLNEQFF
>.|.|TRBJ2-1|TRBV5-4
TGTGCCACCCTTAAGGGACTCTCGGACAATGAGCAGTTCTTC
CATLKGLSDNEQFF
>.|TRBD2|TRBJ2-7|TRBV7-6
TGTGCCAGCAGCAGTACTAGCGGTACCTACGAGCAGTACTTC
CASSSTSGTYEQYF
>.|TRBD2|TRBJ2-3|TRBV5-1
TGCGCCAGCAGCGGGACCACAGGGTTCTGGCGGGAGGCAAGCACAGATACGCAGTATTTT
CASSGTTGFWREASTDTQYF
>.|.|TRBJ2-1|TRBV5-1
TGCGCCAGCAACTTTCAGGGCGGCTACAATGAGCAGTTCTTC
CASNFQGGYNEQFF